This T cell receptor (beta chain) emerged from a study of cytotoxic CD8 clonotypes in ibrutinib-treated CLL. This table comes from immunoSEQ multiplex PCR, and its TCRdb copy is limited to in-frame clones, with some not included. The data show around 140,000 clones, approximately 80% seen once. In the case of this clone: Antigen specificity is unknown.

Study-level points and caveats: Clonality went higher at ibrutinib response and then dropped back toward baseline at progression.

The germline V gene encodes CDR1 MNHEY and CDR2 SVGAGI. V was pared by 4 bases and J by 4 bases, with 19 bases between. This CDR3 comprises 16 residues. The V call is TRBV6-5, the J call TRBJ1-2; D gene ambiguous. This sequence originates from a human donor with chronic lymphocytic leukemia. Here the sequenced sample was PBMCs, taken after 12 months of ibrutinib treatment. CDR3 sequence: CASSSEPSGAGYGYTF. Here the CDR3 DNA reads TGTGCCAGCAGTTCCGAACCTTCTGGAGCTGGCTATGGCTACACCTTC.